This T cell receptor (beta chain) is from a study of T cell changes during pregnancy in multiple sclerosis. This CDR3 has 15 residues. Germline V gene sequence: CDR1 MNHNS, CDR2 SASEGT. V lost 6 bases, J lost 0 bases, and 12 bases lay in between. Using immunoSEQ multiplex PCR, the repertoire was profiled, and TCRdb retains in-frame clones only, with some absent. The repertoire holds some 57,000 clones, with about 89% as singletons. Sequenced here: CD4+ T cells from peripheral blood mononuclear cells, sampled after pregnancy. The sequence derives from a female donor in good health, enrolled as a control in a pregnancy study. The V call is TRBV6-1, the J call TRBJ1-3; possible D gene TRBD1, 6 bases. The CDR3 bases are TGTGCCAGCAGGAGGGACATCCTCTCTGGAAACACCATATATTTT. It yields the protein CASRRDILSGNTIYF.